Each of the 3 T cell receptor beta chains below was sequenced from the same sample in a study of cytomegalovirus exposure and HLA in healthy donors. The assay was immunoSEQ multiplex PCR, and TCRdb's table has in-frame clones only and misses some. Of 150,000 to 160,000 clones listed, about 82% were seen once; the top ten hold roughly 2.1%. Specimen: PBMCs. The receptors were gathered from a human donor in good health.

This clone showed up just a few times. CDR3 protein: CASSPDSLGEQYF. CDR3 DNA: TGCGCCAGCAGCCCAGACTCCCTAGGCGAGCAGTACTTC. The chain is built from TRBV5-1 and TRBJ2-7, with no clear D. CDR3 length: 13 amino acids. Germline V lookup: CDR1 SGHRS, CDR2 YFSETQ. V was clipped by 4 bases and J by 6 bases, with 14 bases between them. Looking up the rest from reference TRBV5-1 and TRBJ2-7 gives the full variable domain: KAGVTQTPRYLIKTRGQQVTLSCSPISGHRSVSWYQQTPGQGLQFLFEYFSETQRNKGNFPGRFSGRQFSNSRSEMNVSTLELGDSALYLCASSPDSLGEQYFGPGTRLTVT.

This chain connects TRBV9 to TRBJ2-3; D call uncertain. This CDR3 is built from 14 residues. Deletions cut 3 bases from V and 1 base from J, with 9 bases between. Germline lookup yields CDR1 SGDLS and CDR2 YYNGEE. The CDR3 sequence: CASSGTSGTDTQYF. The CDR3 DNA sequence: TGTGCCAGCAGCGGCACGTCGGGCACAGATACGCAGTATTTT. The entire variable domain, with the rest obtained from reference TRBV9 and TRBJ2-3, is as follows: DSGVTQTPKHLITATGQRVTLRCSPRSGDLSVYWYQQSLDQGLQFLIQYYNGEERAKGNILERFSAQQFPDLHSELNLSSLELGDSALYFCASSGTSGTDTQYFGPGTRLTVL.

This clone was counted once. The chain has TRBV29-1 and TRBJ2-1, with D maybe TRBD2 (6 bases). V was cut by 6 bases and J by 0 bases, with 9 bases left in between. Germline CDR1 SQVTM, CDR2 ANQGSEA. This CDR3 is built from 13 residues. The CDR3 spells CSVRGSSYNEQFF. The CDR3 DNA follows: TGCAGCGTCCGGGGGAGCTCCTACAATGAGCAGTTCTTC.